Listed below are T cell receptor beta chains from one sample, sequenced in a study of blood T cells in healthy people across ages. TCRdb processed the 5' RACE reads anew with MiXCR; each CDR3 protein has one entry. The table shows over 1,300,000 distinct CDR3 sequences, with approximately 59% occurring only once. Sequencing was carried out using blood. The receptors come from a man younger than 35 in good health. The CDR3 runs from the conserved cysteine through the conserved F or W. The order of the fields is D gene, V gene, clone size, J gene, CDR3 length, CDR3 protein, CDR3 DNA. A D gene is named only where the DNA matches it firmly. Rows may omit the clone size; those that give it use once, few, many or a size class.

.	TRBV20-1	.	TRBJ2-7	14	CSAIPTDSSYEQYF	TGCAGTGCCATCCCCACCGACAGCTCCTACGAGCAGTACTTC
.	TRBV6-2/TRBV6-3	.	TRBJ2-4	13	CASRGTTKNIQYF	TGTGCCAGCAGGGGCACGACCAAAAACATTCAGTACTTC
TRBD2	TRBV7-2	few	TRBJ2-7	16	CASSLDLRGRAYEQYF	TGTGCCAGCAGCTTAGATTTACGCGGGAGAGCCTACGAGCAGTACTTC
TRBD2	TRBV20-1	few	TRBJ2-7	14	CSAPMGTSPYEQYF	TGCAGTGCTCCAATGGGGACTAGCCCCTACGAGCAGTACTTC
.	TRBV25-1	few	TRBJ1-6	12	CASREGLSPLHF	TGTGCCAGCAGGGAGGGACTTTCACCCCTCCACTTT
.	TRBV7-9	.	TRBJ2-7	15	CASSFRGSGIYEQYF	TGTGCCAGCAGCTTTCGAGGAAGCGGAATCTACGAGCAGTACTTC
.	TRBV7-2	.	TRBJ2-3	14	CASSPLLATDTQYF	TGTGCCAGCAGCCCATTATTGGCAACAGATACGCAGTATTTT
TRBD1	TRBV6-2/TRBV6-3	.	TRBJ1-3	15	CASSPRDSSGNTIYF	TGTGCCAGCAGTCCCCGGGACAGCTCTGGAAACACCATATATTTT
.	TRBV29-1	.	TRBJ1-2	16	CSVGDSISRGNYGYTF	TGCAGCGTGGGAGACAGTATATCTCGCGGCAACTATGGCTACACCTTC
.	TRBV27	.	TRBJ2-5	10	CASGYQTQYF	TGTGCCAGCGGATACCAGACCCAGTACTTC
.	TRBV4-1	.	TRBJ1-5	13	CASSQQALQPQHF	TGCGCCAGCAGCCAACAGGCACTTCAGCCCCAGCATTTT
TRBD1	TRBV6-1	.	TRBJ2-3	15	CASKEYNRGTDTQYF	TGTGCCAGCAAGGAGTATAACAGGGGGACAGATACGCAGTATTTT
TRBD2	TRBV4-2	.	TRBJ2-7	18	CASSQVQAGGSSSYEQYF	TGTGCCAGCAGCCAAGTGCAAGCGGGGGGGTCGAGTTCCTACGAGCAGTACTTC
.	TRBV27	.	TRBJ2-7	13	CASSTYPSYEQYF	TGTGCCAGCAGTACCTATCCCTCCTACGAGCAGTACTTC
.	TRBV6-5	.	TRBJ2-3	12	CASRAVRDTQYF	TGTGCCAGCAGGGCAGTCAGAGATACGCAGTATTTT
.	TRBV6-2/TRBV6-3	.	TRBJ2-4	12	CASAGSRNIQYF	TGTGCCAGCGCGGGGTCTCGAAACATTCAGTACTTC
.	TRBV29-1	.	TRBJ1-4	14	CSAIIEAPNEKLFF	TGCAGCGCCATAATCGAGGCGCCTAATGAAAAACTGTTTTTT
.	TRBV4-2	.	TRBJ2-1	11	CASSHQREQFF	TGTGCCAGCAGCCATCAGCGGGAGCAGTTCTTC
TRBD1	TRBV24-1	.	TRBJ1-1	13	CATADREGTEAFF	TGTGCCACCGCGGACAGGGAAGGAACTGAAGCTTTCTTT
TRBD2	TRBV27	.	TRBJ2-1	16	CASRGLAGWGKNEQFF	TGTGCCAGCCGAGGACTAGCGGGATGGGGGAAGAATGAGCAGTTCTTC
TRBD1	TRBV20-1	.	TRBJ2-7	15	CSARDPDRVRYEQYF	TGCAGTGCTAGAGACCCAGACAGGGTTAGGTACGAGCAGTACTTC
.	TRBV20-1	few	TRBJ1-2	13	CSAREESSYGYTF	TGCAGTGCTAGAGAGGAGAGTTCCTATGGCTACACCTTC
.	TRBV6-2/TRBV6-3	.	TRBJ2-1	16	CASERGSTNSYNEQFF	TGTGCCAGCGAACGGGGGTCTACTAACTCCTACAATGAGCAGTTCTTC